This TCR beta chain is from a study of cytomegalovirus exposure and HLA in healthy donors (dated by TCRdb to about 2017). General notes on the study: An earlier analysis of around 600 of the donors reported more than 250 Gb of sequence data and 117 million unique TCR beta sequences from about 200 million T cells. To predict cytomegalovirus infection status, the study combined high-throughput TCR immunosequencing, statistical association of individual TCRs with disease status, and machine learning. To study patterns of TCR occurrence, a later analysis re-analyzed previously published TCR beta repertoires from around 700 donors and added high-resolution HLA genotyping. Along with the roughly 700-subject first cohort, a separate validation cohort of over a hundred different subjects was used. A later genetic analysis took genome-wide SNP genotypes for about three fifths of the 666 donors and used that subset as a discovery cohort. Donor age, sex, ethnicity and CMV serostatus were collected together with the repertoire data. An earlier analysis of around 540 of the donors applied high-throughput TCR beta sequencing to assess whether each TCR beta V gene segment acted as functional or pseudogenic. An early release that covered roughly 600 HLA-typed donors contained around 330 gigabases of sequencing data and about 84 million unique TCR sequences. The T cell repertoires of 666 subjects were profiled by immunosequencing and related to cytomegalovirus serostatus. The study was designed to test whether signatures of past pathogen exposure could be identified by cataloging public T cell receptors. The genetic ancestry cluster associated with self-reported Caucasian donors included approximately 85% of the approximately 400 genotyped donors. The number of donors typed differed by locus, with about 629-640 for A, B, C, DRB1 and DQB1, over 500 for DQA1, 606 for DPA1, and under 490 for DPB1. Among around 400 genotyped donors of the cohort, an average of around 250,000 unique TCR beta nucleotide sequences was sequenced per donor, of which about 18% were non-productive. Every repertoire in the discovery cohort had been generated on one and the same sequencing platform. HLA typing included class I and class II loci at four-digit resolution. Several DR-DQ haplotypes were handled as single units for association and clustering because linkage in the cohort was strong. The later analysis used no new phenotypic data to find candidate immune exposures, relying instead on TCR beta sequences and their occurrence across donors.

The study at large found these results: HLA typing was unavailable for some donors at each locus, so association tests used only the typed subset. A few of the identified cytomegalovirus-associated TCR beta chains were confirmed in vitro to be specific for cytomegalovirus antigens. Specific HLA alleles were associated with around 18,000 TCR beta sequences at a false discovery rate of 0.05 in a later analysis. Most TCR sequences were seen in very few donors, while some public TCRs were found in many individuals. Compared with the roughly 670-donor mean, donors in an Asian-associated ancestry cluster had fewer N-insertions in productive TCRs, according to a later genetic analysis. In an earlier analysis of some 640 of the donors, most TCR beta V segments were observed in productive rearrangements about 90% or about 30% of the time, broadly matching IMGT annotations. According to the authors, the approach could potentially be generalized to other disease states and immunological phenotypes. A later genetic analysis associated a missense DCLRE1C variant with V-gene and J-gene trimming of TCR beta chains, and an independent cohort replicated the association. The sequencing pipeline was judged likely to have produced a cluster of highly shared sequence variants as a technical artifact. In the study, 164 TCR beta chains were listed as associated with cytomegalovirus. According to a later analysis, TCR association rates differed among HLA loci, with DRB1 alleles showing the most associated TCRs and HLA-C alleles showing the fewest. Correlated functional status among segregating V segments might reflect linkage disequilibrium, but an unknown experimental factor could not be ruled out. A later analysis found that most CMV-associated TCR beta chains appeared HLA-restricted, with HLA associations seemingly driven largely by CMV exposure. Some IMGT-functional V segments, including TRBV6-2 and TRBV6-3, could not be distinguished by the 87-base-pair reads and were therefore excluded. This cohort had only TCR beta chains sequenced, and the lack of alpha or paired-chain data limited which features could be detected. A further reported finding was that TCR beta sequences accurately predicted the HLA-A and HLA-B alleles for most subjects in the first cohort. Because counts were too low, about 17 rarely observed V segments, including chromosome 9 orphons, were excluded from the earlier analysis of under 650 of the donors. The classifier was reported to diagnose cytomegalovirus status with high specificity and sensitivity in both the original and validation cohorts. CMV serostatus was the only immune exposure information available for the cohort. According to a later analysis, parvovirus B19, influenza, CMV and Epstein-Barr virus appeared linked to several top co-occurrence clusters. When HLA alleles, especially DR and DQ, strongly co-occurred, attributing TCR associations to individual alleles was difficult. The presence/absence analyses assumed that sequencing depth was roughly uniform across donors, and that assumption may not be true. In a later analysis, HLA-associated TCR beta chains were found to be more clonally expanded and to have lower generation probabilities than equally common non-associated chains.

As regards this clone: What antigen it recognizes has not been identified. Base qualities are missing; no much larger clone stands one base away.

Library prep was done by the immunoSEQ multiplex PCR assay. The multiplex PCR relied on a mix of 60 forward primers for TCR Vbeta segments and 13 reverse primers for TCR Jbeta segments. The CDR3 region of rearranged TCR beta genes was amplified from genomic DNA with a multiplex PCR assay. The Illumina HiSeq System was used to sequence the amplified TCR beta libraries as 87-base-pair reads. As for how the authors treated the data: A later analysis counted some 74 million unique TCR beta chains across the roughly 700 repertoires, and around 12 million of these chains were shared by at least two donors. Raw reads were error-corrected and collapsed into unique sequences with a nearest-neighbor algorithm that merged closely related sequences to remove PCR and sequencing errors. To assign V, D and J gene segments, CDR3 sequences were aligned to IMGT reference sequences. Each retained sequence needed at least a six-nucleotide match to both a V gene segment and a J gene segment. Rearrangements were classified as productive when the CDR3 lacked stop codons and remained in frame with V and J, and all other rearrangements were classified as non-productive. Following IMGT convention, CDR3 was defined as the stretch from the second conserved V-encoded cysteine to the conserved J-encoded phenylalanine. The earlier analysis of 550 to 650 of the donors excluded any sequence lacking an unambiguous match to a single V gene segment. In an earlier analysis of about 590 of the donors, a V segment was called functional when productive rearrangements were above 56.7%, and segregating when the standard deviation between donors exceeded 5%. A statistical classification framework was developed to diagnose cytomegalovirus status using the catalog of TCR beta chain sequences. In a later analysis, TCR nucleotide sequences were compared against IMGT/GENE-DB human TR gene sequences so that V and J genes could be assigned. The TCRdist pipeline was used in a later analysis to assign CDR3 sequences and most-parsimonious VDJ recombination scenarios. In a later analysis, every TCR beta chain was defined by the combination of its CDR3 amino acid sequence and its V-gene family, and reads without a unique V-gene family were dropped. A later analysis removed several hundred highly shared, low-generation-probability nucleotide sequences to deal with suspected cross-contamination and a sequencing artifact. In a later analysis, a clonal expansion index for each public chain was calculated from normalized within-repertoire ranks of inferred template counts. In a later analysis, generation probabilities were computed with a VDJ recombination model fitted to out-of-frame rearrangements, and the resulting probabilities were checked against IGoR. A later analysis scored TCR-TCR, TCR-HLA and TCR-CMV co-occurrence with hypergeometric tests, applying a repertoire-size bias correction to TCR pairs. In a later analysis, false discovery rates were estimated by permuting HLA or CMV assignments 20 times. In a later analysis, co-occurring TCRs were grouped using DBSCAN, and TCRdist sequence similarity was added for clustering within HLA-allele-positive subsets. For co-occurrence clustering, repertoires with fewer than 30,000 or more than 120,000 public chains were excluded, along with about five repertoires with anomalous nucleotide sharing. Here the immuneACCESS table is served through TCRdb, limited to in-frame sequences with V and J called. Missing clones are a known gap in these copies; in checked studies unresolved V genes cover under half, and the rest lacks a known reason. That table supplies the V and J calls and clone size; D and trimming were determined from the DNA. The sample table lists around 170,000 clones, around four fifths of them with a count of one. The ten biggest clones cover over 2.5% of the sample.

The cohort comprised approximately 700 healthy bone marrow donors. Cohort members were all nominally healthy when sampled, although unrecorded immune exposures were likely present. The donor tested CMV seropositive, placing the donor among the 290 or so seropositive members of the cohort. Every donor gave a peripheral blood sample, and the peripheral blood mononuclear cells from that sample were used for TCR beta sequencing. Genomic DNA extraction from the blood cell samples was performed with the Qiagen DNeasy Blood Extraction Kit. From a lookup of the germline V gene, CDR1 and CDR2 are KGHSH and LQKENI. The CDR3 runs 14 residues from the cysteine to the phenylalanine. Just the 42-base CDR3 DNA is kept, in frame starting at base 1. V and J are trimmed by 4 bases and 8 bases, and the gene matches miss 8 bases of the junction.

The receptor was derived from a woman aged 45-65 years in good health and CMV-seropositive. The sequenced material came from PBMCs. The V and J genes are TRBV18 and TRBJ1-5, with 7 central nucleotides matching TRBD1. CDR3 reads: CASSQDRAGKPQHF. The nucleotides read TGTGCCAGCTCACAAGACAGGGCCGGGAAGCCCCAGCATTTT.